Below, 14 T cell receptor beta chains from the same sample are listed, as sequenced in a study of Graves' ophthalmopathy and Graves' hyperthyroidism. Beta-chain TCR CDR3 regions were amplified from RNA transcripts. Second-round multiplex PCR came after a first-round RT-PCR that employed HTBI primers. TCRdb re-analysed the multiplex PCR reads in MiXCR, keeping a single row per CDR3 protein. The sample consists of 450,000 to 600,000 distinct CDR3 sequences, 35% to 40% of them appearing once. Sequenced sample: peripheral blood or thyroid tissue (not recorded which). The receptor source for this set is an adult man with Graves' hyperthyroidism.

This clonotype occurred many times. This chain joins TRBV4-2 and TRBJ2-2; 9 bases are shared with TRBD2. V dropped 3 bases and J dropped 2; count of bases not matched to a gene: 4. The CDR3 length is 16 residues. CDR1 and CDR2 (germline): LGHNA, YNFKEQ. The CDR3 DNA follows: TGTGCCAGCAGCCATGGACTAGCGCTCAACACCGGGGAGCTGTTTTTT. As protein: CASSHGLALNTGELFF.

This clonotype was seen at least ten times. For the CDR3, the DNA is TGCGCCAGCAGCCGTGAGGTCGGGAACACCGGGGAGCTGTTTTTT. Protein product: CASSREVGNTGELFF. The chain has TRBV5-1 and TRBJ2-2; D is uncertain. Germline V gene lookup returns CDR1 SGHRS and CDR2 YFSETQ. V gave up 4 bases and J gave up 1 base, with 11 bases separating them. The CDR3 extends over 15 amino acids.

This clonotype was picked up a small number of times. This chain joins TRBV12-3 or TRBV12-4 and TRBJ1-2, with TRBD1 matching 8 bases. The CDR3 is 14 residues long. The trim removed 3 bases at V and 5 bases at J, leaving 5 bases unmatched. This CDR3 is CASSFIDRGYGYTF. The CDR3 DNA reads as TGTGCCAGCAGTTTCATAGACAGGGGTTATGGCTACACCTTC.

This clonotype was detected many times. The chain employs TRBV2 and TRBJ1-1; TRBD1 matches at 8 bases. Germline V gene lookup returns CDR1 SNHLY and CDR2 FYNNEI. The CDR3 loop spans 14 amino acids. With 6 bases clipped from V and 5 bases from J, the junction kept 8 bases outside the gene matches. The CDR3 loop reads CASRSDRAVTEAFF. In DNA, the CDR3 is TGTGCCAGCAGATCGGACAGGGCGGTTACTGAAGCTTTCTTT.

The chain joins TRBV20-1 to TRBJ2-5; 8 positions agree with TRBD1. The CDR3 sequence is 13 residues long. J gave up 3 bases and V 8 bases, and 8 bases lay outside the gene matches. CDR1 and CDR2 from the germline V gene are DFQATT and SNEGSKA (reference sequence). The DNA for the CDR3 is TGCAGTCTGCCGGGACAGGCCAAAGAGACCCAGTACTTC. Its protein is CSLPGQAKETQYF.

The chain recombines TRBV5-1 with TRBJ2-7; 7 bases are shared with TRBD1. Germline CDR1 and CDR2: SGHRS and YFSETQ. The V segment lost 2 bases and the J segment 7 bases; nucleotides outside the gene matches: 6. CDR3 length: 13 residues. CDR3 DNA sequence: TGCGCCAGCAGCTTAGGGACAGACAATGAGCAGTACTTC. As protein: CASSLGTDNEQYF.

This clonotype has just one count. A clone one base away is much larger, so this may be a read error. The genes are TRBV6-5 and TRBJ1-2; tentatively, D is TRBD1 (5 bases). In germline, CDR1 is MNHEY, CDR2 SVGAGI. The CDR3 has 15 amino acids. The CDR3: CASRYSGGTNYGYTF. The CDR3 nucleotides read TGTGCCAGCCGTTACTCGGGGGGGACTAACTATGGCTACACCTTC.

The chain carries TRBV25-1 and TRBJ2-2; 7 nucleotides align to TRBD1. The CDR3 totals 15 residues. The J segment lost 8 bases and the V segment lost 4 bases, leaving 10 bases of the junction unmatched. CDR1 and CDR2 from the germline V gene are MGHDK and SYGVNS. The CDR3 loop is CASSVGTGVSGELFF. The CDR3 nucleotides are TGTGCCAGCAGTGTAGGCACAGGGGTGTCTGGGGAGCTGTTTTTT.

With regard to this clonotype: Without the conserved terminal phenylalanine or tryptophan, this CDR3 likely stems from a read error. This rearrangement joins TRBV5-4 to TRBJ2-5; D is perhaps TRBD1 or TRBD2 (5 bases each). Germline loops: CDR1 SGHNT, CDR2 YYREEE (reference sequence). With 2 bases removed from V and 7 bases from J, the gap between germline ends came to 21 bases. The CDR3 is made up of 16 amino acids. The CDR3 reads CASSLGADRGSGTQYS. The CDR3 DNA reads as TGTGCCAGCAGCTTAGGAGCGGATAGGGGATCAGGGACCCAGTACTCC.

This clonotype was observed a handful of times. The chain carries TRBV6-5 and TRBJ2-5; 11 bases line up with TRBD1. The CDR3 consists of 17 residues. Germline trimming cut 6 bases from V and 4 bases from J; bases unmatched to any gene: 13. Germline V gene lookup returns CDR1 MNHEY and CDR2 SVGAGI. The CDR3 loop is CASSPPPRTGGGETQYF. CDR3 in DNA: TGTGCCAGCAGCCCCCCCCCACGGACAGGGGGCGGAGAGACCCAGTACTTC.

At least ten counts were recorded for this clonotype. The gene calls are TRBV12-3 or TRBV12-4 and TRBJ2-7; D is unresolved. The CDR3 has 13 amino acids. Trimming took off 2 bases at V and 3 bases at J, with 8 bases between the two ends. In DNA, the CDR3 is TGTGCCAGCAGTTTATCGCAGAACTACGAGCAGTACTTC. Protein: CASSLSQNYEQYF.

The chain uses TRBV19 and TRBJ2-6; D is possibly TRBD1 (6 bases). Trimming removed 10 bases at V and 2 bases at J, with 18 bases between. CDR1 is LNHDA, CDR2 SQIVND, per germline (reference sequence). The CDR3 extends over 16 amino acids. CDR3 loop: CATSAGAAAGANVLTF. The CDR3 region has the DNA TGTGCCACCTCGGCAGGGGCAGCGGCTGGGGCCAACGTCCTGACTTTC.

This clonotype was observed many times. This chain connects TRBV19 to TRBJ2-2; D could derive from TRBD1 or TRBD2 (5 bases each). Trimming cost V 3 bases and J 6 bases, with 14 bases left between them. The CDR3 contains 15 residues. CDR1 and CDR2 from the germline V gene are LNHDA and SQIVND (reference sequence). CDR3 coding DNA: TGTGCCAGTAGTATTGTCACAGGTAGCGCCGGGGAGCTGTTTTTT. Its translation: CASSIVTGSAGELFF.

This rearrangement joins TRBV20-1 to TRBJ1-4, with D uncertain. V was shortened by 2 bases and J by 7 bases, with 17 bases between the two germline ends. Germline V gene sequence: CDR1 DFQATT, CDR2 SNEGSKA (reference sequence). This CDR3 comprises 15 residues. CDR3 in DNA: TGCAGTGCTAGATCCAGGACGGATTCTAGTGAAAAACTGTTTTTT. This translates into CSARSRTDSSEKLFF.